The rows below give T cell receptor beta chains drawn from one sample of a study of blood T cell repertoires in COVID-19. Clones were read by immunoSEQ multiplex PCR, and TCRdb kept only the in-frame ones, dropping some. The sample records hundreds of thousands of clones, roughly 89% being singletons. The sample consisted of PBMCs or T cells enriched from blood (not recorded which). The receptors were gathered from a woman between 45 and 65 years old who had recovered from COVID-19. Each CDR3 is given with its conserved first and last residue. Each record gives: D gene, clone size, J gene, V gene, CDR3 protein, CDR3 DNA. A D gene is named only where the DNA matches it firmly. A row's size may be missing; if present it is once, few, many or a size class.

d_gene: TRBD1
abundance: few
j_gene: TRBJ1-1
v_gene: TRBV6-5
CDR3aa: CASSRQGAREAFF
CDR3nt: TGTGCCAGCAGTAGACAGGGGGCTAGGGAGGCTTTCTTT

d_gene: -
abundance: -
j_gene: TRBJ1-5
v_gene: TRBV21-1
CDR3aa: CASSKAPPDNHQPQHF
CDR3nt: TGTGCCAGCAGCAAAGCCCCGCCCGACAACCATCAGCCCCAGCATTTT

d_gene: -
abundance: -
j_gene: TRBJ1-1
v_gene: TRBV30
CDR3aa: CAWSVFDSMNTEAFF
CDR3nt: TGTGCCTGGAGTGTATTCGACAGCATGAACACTGAAGCTTTCTTT

d_gene: TRBD1
abundance: -
j_gene: TRBJ2-1
v_gene: TRBV5-1
CDR3aa: CASSQGGLEQFF
CDR3nt: TGCGCCAGCAGCCAAGGGGGCCTTGAGCAGTTCTTC

d_gene: TRBD2
abundance: -
j_gene: TRBJ2-3
v_gene: TRBV7-9
CDR3aa: CASSFGEGGTDTQYF
CDR3nt: TGTGCCAGCAGCTTTGGGGAGGGAGGCACAGATACGCAGTATTTT

d_gene: -
abundance: -
j_gene: TRBJ1-1
v_gene: TRBV25-1
CDR3aa: CASSEIGRSEAFF
CDR3nt: TGTGCCAGCAGTGAAATAGGCAGGTCTGAAGCTTTCTTT

d_gene: TRBD1
abundance: -
j_gene: TRBJ1-5
v_gene: TRBV19
CDR3aa: CASSIRRGPDQPQHF
CDR3nt: TGTGCCAGTAGTATTCGCAGGGGGCCAGATCAGCCCCAGCATTTT

d_gene: -
abundance: -
j_gene: TRBJ1-5
v_gene: TRBV15
CDR3aa: CATSRDRGSGYSNQPQHF
CDR3nt: TGTGCCACCAGCAGAGATCGGGGGTCCGGTTATAGCAATCAGCCCCAGCATTTT

d_gene: -
abundance: once
j_gene: TRBJ2-2
v_gene: TRBV18
CDR3aa: CASSPLGATGELFF
CDR3nt: TGTGCCAGCTCACCATTGGGGGCTACCGGGGAGCTGTTTTTT

d_gene: -
abundance: few
j_gene: TRBJ1-6
v_gene: TRBV5-1
CDR3aa: CASSAKGQGGSPLHF
CDR3nt: TGCGCCAGCAGCGCGAAGGGGCAGGGAGGTTCACCCCTCCACTTT

d_gene: -
abundance: -
j_gene: TRBJ2-5
v_gene: TRBV7-2
CDR3aa: CASSNPGIQETQYF
CDR3nt: TGTGCCAGCAGCAATCCCGGGATACAAGAGACCCAGTACTTC

d_gene: TRBD1
abundance: -
j_gene: TRBJ1-1
v_gene: TRBV6-5
CDR3aa: CASSYNPGGTEAFF
CDR3nt: TGTGCCAGCAGTTATAATCCAGGGGGCACTGAAGCTTTCTTT

d_gene: -
abundance: -
j_gene: TRBJ2-6
v_gene: TRBV28
CDR3aa: CASSLPAAGANVLTF
CDR3nt: TGTGCCAGCAGTTTACCGGCGGCTGGGGCCAACGTCCTGACTTTC

d_gene: TRBD1
abundance: -
j_gene: TRBJ1-5
v_gene: TRBV7-9
CDR3aa: CASSKGQGDQPQHF
CDR3nt: TGTGCCAGCAGCAAGGGACAGGGGGATCAGCCCCAGCATTTT

d_gene: TRBD1
abundance: -
j_gene: TRBJ1-6
v_gene: TRBV6-2/TRBV6-3
CDR3aa: CASSQGQSATF
CDR3nt: TGTGCCAGCAGTCAGGGACAGTCAGCCACCTTT

d_gene: -
abundance: -
j_gene: TRBJ1-2
v_gene: TRBV18
CDR3aa: CASSPPGLRTLYGYTF
CDR3nt: TGTGCCAGCTCACCACCGGGCCTGAGAACCCTCTATGGCTACACCTTC

d_gene: TRBD2
abundance: -
j_gene: TRBJ2-5
v_gene: TRBV11-3
CDR3aa: CASSLGKLAGGLEAQYF
CDR3nt: TGTGCCAGCAGCTTAGGCAAACTAGCGGGGGGCCTGGAGGCCCAGTACTTC

d_gene: TRBD1
abundance: -
j_gene: TRBJ1-2
v_gene: TRBV5-1
CDR3aa: CASSTTGTGSSLYGYTF
CDR3nt: TGCGCCAGCAGCACAACCGGGACAGGGAGCTCGTTATATGGCTACACCTTC

d_gene: -
abundance: -
j_gene: TRBJ2-3
v_gene: TRBV3-1/TRBV3-2
CDR3aa: CASSQDTRAGPDTQYF
CDR3nt: TGTGCCAGCAGCCAGGACACTCGCGCTGGGCCAGATACGCAGTATTTT

d_gene: -
abundance: -
j_gene: TRBJ1-5
v_gene: TRBV19
CDR3aa: CASVHTGAGQPQHF
CDR3nt: TGTGCCTCAGTGCACACTGGGGCTGGTCAGCCCCAGCATTTT

d_gene: -
abundance: -
j_gene: TRBJ2-7
v_gene: TRBV6-5
CDR3aa: CAGAGPPSYEQYF
CDR3nt: TGTGCCGGCGCTGGGCCGCCTTCCTACGAGCAGTACTTC

d_gene: TRBD1
abundance: -
j_gene: TRBJ1-2
v_gene: TRBV30
CDR3aa: CAWSGLRDSYGYTF
CDR3nt: TGTGCCTGGAGTGGACTTCGGGACAGCTATGGCTACACCTTC

d_gene: -
abundance: -
j_gene: TRBJ2-7
v_gene: TRBV3-1/TRBV3-2
CDR3aa: CASSRVGRGTYEQYF
CDR3nt: TGTGCCAGCAGCCGCGTTGGGAGAGGAACCTACGAGCAGTACTTC

d_gene: -
abundance: -
j_gene: TRBJ1-1
v_gene: TRBV10-3
CDR3aa: CAISDWSSPDAEAFF
CDR3nt: TGTGCCATCAGTGATTGGAGTTCTCCAGACGCTGAAGCTTTCTTT

d_gene: -
abundance: -
j_gene: TRBJ1-2
v_gene: TRBV4-3
CDR3aa: CASSQDLGTTGYGYTF
CDR3nt: TGCGCCAGCAGCCAAGATTTGGGGACTACAGGGTATGGCTACACCTTC

d_gene: -
abundance: -
j_gene: TRBJ1-6
v_gene: TRBV7-8
CDR3aa: CASSLGDPPRSPLHF
CDR3nt: TGTGCCAGCAGCTTAGGTGACCCACCGCGGTCACCCCTCCACTTT

d_gene: -
abundance: -
j_gene: TRBJ2-3
v_gene: TRBV4-1
CDR3aa: CASSQGGLLETDTQYF
CDR3nt: TGCGCCAGCAGCCAAGGCGGACTATTGGAAACAGATACGCAGTATTTT

d_gene: TRBD1
abundance: -
j_gene: TRBJ1-5
v_gene: TRBV5-8
CDR3aa: CASSLGDTGEEGNQPQHF
CDR3nt: TGTGCCAGCAGCTTGGGGGATACAGGGGAAGAGGGCAATCAGCCCCAGCATTTT

d_gene: -
abundance: few
j_gene: TRBJ1-2
v_gene: TRBV27
CDR3aa: CASSRRQVPPFTYTF
CDR3nt: TGTGCCAGCAGTCGGCGACAGGTCCCCCCGTTCACGTACACCTTC

d_gene: -
abundance: -
j_gene: TRBJ1-1
v_gene: TRBV27
CDR3aa: CASSPWTAWGNTEAFF
CDR3nt: TGTGCCAGCAGTCCTTGGACAGCATGGGGGAACACTGAAGCTTTCTTT

d_gene: TRBD2
abundance: once
j_gene: TRBJ2-2
v_gene: TRBV29-1
CDR3aa: CSVAWGGTGELFF
CDR3nt: TGCAGCGTTGCGTGGGGGGGCACCGGGGAGCTGTTTTTT

d_gene: -
abundance: -
j_gene: TRBJ1-1
v_gene: TRBV29-1
CDR3aa: CSTRKQNTEAFF
CDR3nt: TGCAGCACGAGAAAGCAGAACACTGAAGCTTTCTTT

d_gene: TRBD1
abundance: once
j_gene: TRBJ2-7
v_gene: TRBV29-1
CDR3aa: CSVEDRYRQGSYEQYF
CDR3nt: TGCAGCGTTGAAGATCGATATAGACAGGGCTCCTACGAGCAGTACTTC

d_gene: TRBD2
abundance: -
j_gene: TRBJ2-3
v_gene: TRBV5-4
CDR3aa: CASSLEVGGLGGNTQYF
CDR3nt: TGTGCCAGCAGCTTGGAGGTCGGGGGACTAGGCGGGAATACGCAGTATTTT

d_gene: -
abundance: -
j_gene: TRBJ1-2
v_gene: TRBV5-1
CDR3aa: CASSLELIQGVDGYTF
CDR3nt: TGCGCCAGCAGCTTGGAATTAATACAGGGAGTGGATGGCTACACCTTC

d_gene: -
abundance: once
j_gene: TRBJ1-1
v_gene: TRBV5-6
CDR3aa: CASSLKSAASEAFF
CDR3nt: TGTGCCAGCAGCTTGAAGTCGGCAGCTAGTGAAGCTTTCTTT

d_gene: TRBD1
abundance: -
j_gene: TRBJ1-1
v_gene: TRBV18
CDR3aa: CASSPSGGKTEAFF
CDR3nt: TGTGCCAGCTCACCATCAGGGGGAAAAACTGAAGCTTTCTTT

d_gene: TRBD1
abundance: few
j_gene: TRBJ1-5
v_gene: TRBV19
CDR3aa: CASTPWGDRASRPQHF
CDR3nt: TGTGCCAGTACCCCCTGGGGGGACAGGGCCAGTAGGCCCCAGCATTTT

d_gene: -
abundance: -
j_gene: TRBJ1-5
v_gene: TRBV7-2
CDR3aa: CASTKRGQDTLSNQPQHF
CDR3nt: TGTGCCAGCACCAAGCGGGGACAAGATACCCTTAGCAATCAGCCCCAGCATTTT

d_gene: -
abundance: -
j_gene: TRBJ1-2
v_gene: TRBV4-3
CDR3aa: CASSQDRQVFAYGYTF
CDR3nt: TGCGCCAGCAGCCAAGACCGACAAGTTTTTGCCTATGGCTACACCTTC

d_gene: -
abundance: once
j_gene: TRBJ1-5
v_gene: TRBV13
CDR3aa: CASSLKRLEPQHF
CDR3nt: TGTGCCAGCAGCTTAAAGAGGTTGGAGCCCCAGCATTTT

d_gene: -
abundance: -
j_gene: TRBJ2-1
v_gene: TRBV19
CDR3aa: CASSIQSRGSGANEQFF
CDR3nt: TGTGCCAGTAGTATACAAAGCCGGGGAAGCGGTGCCAATGAGCAGTTCTTC

d_gene: TRBD1
abundance: -
j_gene: TRBJ2-3
v_gene: TRBV5-1
CDR3aa: CASKTGGWTDTQYF
CDR3nt: TGCGCCAGCAAGACAGGGGGTTGGACAGATACGCAGTATTTT

d_gene: TRBD1
abundance: -
j_gene: TRBJ2-2
v_gene: TRBV18
CDR3aa: CASSPGRGRVRPGELFF
CDR3nt: TGTGCCAGCTCACCAGGCAGGGGGCGCGTTCGGCCCGGGGAGCTGTTTTTT

d_gene: TRBD1
abundance: -
j_gene: TRBJ1-4
v_gene: TRBV30
CDR3aa: CAWSKGQGSEKLFF
CDR3nt: TGTGCCTGGAGTAAAGGACAGGGGAGTGAAAAACTGTTTTTT

d_gene: -
abundance: few
j_gene: TRBJ1-1
v_gene: TRBV29-1
CDR3aa: CSVAGIGQYTEAFF
CDR3nt: TGCAGCGTTGCCGGAATCGGACAGTACACTGAAGCTTTCTTT

d_gene: -
abundance: many
j_gene: TRBJ2-7
v_gene: TRBV7-9
CDR3aa: CASSSPGGQYF
CDR3nt: TGTGCCAGCAGCTCCCCCGGGGGGCAGTACTTC

d_gene: -
abundance: -
j_gene: TRBJ1-6
v_gene: TRBV5-6
CDR3aa: CASTPRGLTDSPLHF
CDR3nt: TGTGCCAGCACCCCGCGGGGGCTGACAGATTCACCCCTCCACTTT

d_gene: TRBD1
abundance: few
j_gene: TRBJ1-3
v_gene: TRBV5-1
CDR3aa: CASSPGTAGNTIYF
CDR3nt: TGCGCCAGCAGCCCGGGGACAGCCGGAAACACCATATATTTT

d_gene: -
abundance: -
j_gene: TRBJ2-3
v_gene: TRBV18
CDR3aa: CASSPNLEGDTQYF
CDR3nt: TGTGCCAGCTCACCCAACCTCGAGGGAGATACGCAGTATTTT

d_gene: -
abundance: -
j_gene: TRBJ2-2
v_gene: TRBV14
CDR3aa: CASSQLDTGELFF
CDR3nt: TGTGCCAGCAGCCAACTAGACACCGGGGAGCTGTTTTTT

d_gene: TRBD2
abundance: -
j_gene: TRBJ2-3
v_gene: TRBV27
CDR3aa: CASSRGLAGGPADTQYF
CDR3nt: TGTGCCAGCAGTCGGGGACTAGCGGGGGGGCCGGCAGATACGCAGTATTTT

d_gene: -
abundance: -
j_gene: TRBJ1-1
v_gene: TRBV5-1
CDR3aa: CASSLSGWDTEAFF
CDR3nt: TGCGCCAGCAGCTTGTCAGGGTGGGACACTGAAGCTTTCTTT

d_gene: TRBD1
abundance: -
j_gene: TRBJ1-2
v_gene: TRBV27
CDR3aa: CASSLNRGEGYTF
CDR3nt: TGTGCCAGCAGTTTAAACAGGGGGGAAGGCTACACCTTC

d_gene: TRBD2
abundance: -
j_gene: TRBJ2-5
v_gene: TRBV2
CDR3aa: CASSGLAETQYF
CDR3nt: TGTGCCAGCAGTGGACTAGCGGAGACCCAGTACTTC